Shown below are 20 T cell receptor beta chains from a single sample sequenced in a study of T cell changes during pregnancy in multiple sclerosis (dated by TCRdb to about 2019). The library relied on the immunoSEQ multiplex PCR assay. The table was pulled from immuneACCESS by TCRdb, which kept in-frame rearrangements only. Such tables lose some clones; where checked, under half of the loss comes from unresolved V genes, and the rest has no known cause. The sample includes about 44,000 clones, with approximately 96% observed a single time. Under 0.9% of the sample belongs to the ten largest clones. The sequencing used peripheral blood, collected in the second trimester of pregnancy. Every receptor here comes from a female donor with multiple sclerosis, enrolled in a pregnancy study.

CDR3 residues: CASTPRGSDEAFF. CDR3 nucleotide sequence: TGTGCCAGCACCCCTAGGGGGTCCGATGAAGCTTTCTTT. This chain links TRBV5-4 with TRBJ1-1; D might be TRBD1 (6 bases). V lost 6 bases, J lost 7 bases, and 16 bases lay in between. In germline, CDR1 is SGHNT, CDR2 YYREEE (reference sequence). This CDR3 region has 13 residues.

This sequence joins TRBV28 and TRBJ2-1, with 10 bases that match TRBD2. The V segment lost 5 bases and the J segment 7 bases; nucleotides outside the gene matches: 11. The CDR3 is made up of 16 amino acids. Germline CDR1 reads MDHEN; CDR2 reads SYDVKM. The CDR3 DNA is TGTGCCAGCAGTCCTCCGGGAGCGGGAGGGAATAATGAGCAGTTCTTC. Translation: CASSPPGAGGNNEQFF.

This chain connects TRBV7-9 to TRBJ2-3; 10 nucleotides align to TRBD2. Per the germline V gene, CDR1 is SEHNR and CDR2 is FQNEAQ (reference sequence). The CDR3 spans 16 residues. The V gene end was trimmed by 4 bases and the J gene end by 2 bases; junction bases not matched to a gene: 6. CDR3 nucleotides: TGTGCCAGCAGCTCGACTAGCGGGCGACCCACAGATACGCAGTATTTT. It specifies CASSSTSGRPTDTQYF.

The rearrangement uses TRBV15 and TRBJ1-2; tentative D call: TRBD1 (5 bases). V gave up 3 bases and J gave up 0 bases, with 11 bases separating them. In germline, CDR1 is LNHNV, CDR2 YYDKDF (reference sequence). CDR3 length equals 15 residues. The DNA of the CDR3 is TGTGCCACCAGCAGGTATCGGGGGTCTAACTATGGCTACACCTTC. This encodes CATSRYRGSNYGYTF. Based on the CDR3 plus reference TRBV15 and TRBJ1-2, the full variable domain is DAMVIQNPRYQVTQFGKPVTLSCSQTLNHNVMYWYQQKSSQAPKLLFHYYDKDFNNEADTPDNFQSRRPNTSFCFLDIRSPGLGDTAMYLCATSRYRGSNYGYTFGSGTRLTVV.

This chain uses TRBV19 with TRBJ1-3; TRBD1 aligns across 7 bases. The CDR3 is 15 amino acids. Germline CDR1 and CDR2: LNHDA and SQIVND (reference sequence). V lost 5 bases and J lost 6; bases outside the gene matches: 10. The CDR3 DNA sequence: TGTGCCAGTAGTCAGAGCAGGGGGAAAGAAAACACCATATATTTT. Protein sequence: CASSQSRGKENTIYF. Full variable domain (remainder filled in from reference TRBV19 and TRBJ1-3): DGGITQSPKYLFRKEGQNVTLSCEQNLNHDAMYWYRQDPGQGLRLIYYSQIVNDFQKGDIAEGYSVSREKKESFPLTVTSAQKNPTAFYLCASSQSRGKENTIYFGEGSWLTVV.

The gene calls are TRBV15 and TRBJ2-5, with D possibly matching TRBD2 (5 bases). Germline CDR1 reads LNHNV; CDR2 reads YYDKDF (reference sequence). The CDR3 sequence is 16 residues long. The V and J ends lost 3 bases and 5 bases respectively, with 19 bases between them. Written as DNA, the CDR3 is TGTGCCACCAGCAGGGAGAAAGGACTGGGCGGGGAGACCCAGTACTTC. Encoded protein: CATSREKGLGGETQYF.

This clone was found a few times. This chain connects TRBV7-2 to TRBJ1-6; TRBD1 might be the D (6 bases). Germline V gene lookup returns CDR1 SGHTA and CDR2 FQGNSA. The V end lost 2 bases, the J end lost 0 bases, and 17 bases lay between the germline ends. This CDR3 region has 19 residues. CDR3 coding DNA: TGTGCCAGCAGCTTATTGGGGGCCGGGGCCCTCTCCTATAATTCACCCCTCCACTTT. Residues: CASSLLGAGALSYNSPLHF.

The chain uses TRBV5-4 and TRBJ2-2, with 9 bases lining up with TRBD2. With 0 bases clipped from V and 0 bases from J, the junction kept 0 bases outside the gene matches. The CDR3 extends over 16 amino acids. The germline V gene encodes CDR1 SGHNT and CDR2 YYREEE (reference sequence). In DNA, the CDR3 is TGTGCCAGCAGCTTGGGACTAGCGGCGAACACCGGGGAGCTGTTTTTT. Protein: CASSLGLAANTGELFF.

The rearrangement links TRBV7-6 to TRBJ2-3; 7 nucleotides line up with TRBD1. This CDR3 is 16 amino acids long. Germline CDR1 and CDR2: SGHVS and FNYEAQ. V was clipped by 2 bases and J by 2 bases; unmatched bases: 7. CDR3 amino acids: CASSLLAQGYTDTQYF. CDR3 DNA sequence: TGTGCCAGCAGCTTATTGGCACAGGGGTACACAGATACGCAGTATTTT.

This chain uses TRBV6-5 with TRBJ1-1; no reliable D call. The V and J ends lost 2 bases and 10 bases respectively, with 17 bases between them. The CDR3 is 14 amino acids. Germline CDR1 MNHEY, CDR2 SVGAGI. The CDR3 coding sequence is TGTGCCAGCAGTTACCGGCCCCGCGCAGCGGGAGCTTTCTTT. Translated: CASSYRPRAAGAFF.

The chain recombines TRBV4-1 with TRBJ2-7; 7 nucleotides align to TRBD2. Per germline, CDR1 MGHRA and CDR2 YSYEKL. This CDR3 has 15 residues. The junction had 5 bases not matched to a gene; V was cut back by 2 bases and J by 1 base. The DNA for the CDR3 is TGCGCCAGCAGCCAATCTAGCGGTCTTTCCTACGAGCAGTACTTC. This sequence encodes CASSQSSGLSYEQYF.

This clone was detected once. This chain connects TRBV7-7 to TRBJ2-7, with 8 bases aligning to TRBD1. Germline V lookup: CDR1 SSHAT, CDR2 FNYEAQ (reference sequence). With V trimmed by 5 bases and J by 0 bases, 21 bases remained unmatched. The CDR3 runs to 20 residues. The DNA for the CDR3 is TGTGCCAGCAGCCCAACCCCTCAGACCGGGACAGGTAAGAGCTCCTACGAGCAGTACTTC. Encoded protein: CASSPTPQTGTGKSSYEQYF.

This clone has a single count. The chain employs TRBV19 and TRBJ2-7, with 7 bases aligning to TRBD1. The V and J ends lost 4 bases and 4 bases, in that order; junction bases with no gene match: 16. Germline values: CDR1 LNHDA, CDR2 SQIVND (reference sequence). This CDR3 is built from 17 residues. This CDR3 reads CASSSHPTGFKGYEQYF. CDR3 nucleotide sequence: TGTGCCAGTAGTAGCCACCCGACAGGGTTTAAGGGGTACGAGCAGTACTTC. Looking up the rest from reference TRBV19 and TRBJ2-7 gives the full variable domain: DGGITQSPKYLFRKEGQNVTLSCEQNLNHDAMYWYRQDPGQGLRLIYYSQIVNDFQKGDIAEGYSVSREKKESFPLTVTSAQKNPTAFYLCASSSHPTGFKGYEQYFGPGTRLTVT.

This chain joins TRBV5-1 and TRBJ2-3; 14 bases are shared with TRBD2. CDR3 length: 17 amino acids. CDR1 SGHRS and CDR2 YFSETQ come from the germline V gene. Trimming removed 0 bases from V and 3 bases from J; junction bases left unmatched: 3. CDR3 in DNA: TGCGCCAGCAGCTTGGGACTAGCGGGAGGGCCAACAGATACGCAGTATTTT. Translated: CASSLGLAGGPTDTQYF.

The chain combines TRBV4-2 with TRBJ2-1, with 9 bases fitting TRBD2. Per germline, CDR1 LGHNA and CDR2 YNFKEQ. Losses at the gene ends were 0 bases for V and 3 bases for J; bases not matched to a gene: 6. The CDR3 loop spans 17 amino acids. CDR3: CASSQEPSGDLYNEQFF. CDR3 nucleotide sequence: TGTGCCAGCAGCCAAGAGCCTAGCGGGGACCTCTACAATGAGCAGTTCTTC.

The chain joins TRBV9 to TRBJ2-3; the match to TRBD2 covers 11 bases. V was pared by 4 bases and J by 14 bases, with 18 bases of the junction left unmatched. The CDR3 spans 16 residues. CDR1 is SGDLS and CDR2 is YYNGEE in the germline V gene. Here the CDR3 reads CASSSRLAGPLEVMYF. The CDR3, as DNA: TGTGCCAGCAGCTCAAGACTAGCGGGGCCCCTCGAAGTAATGTATTTT.

The gene calls are TRBV9 and TRBJ1-1, with D maybe TRBD1 (6 bases). The CDR3 length is 17 residues. Germline CDR1 reads SGDLS; CDR2 reads YYNGEE. The ends were cut back, 0 bases at V and 0 bases at J, with 15 bases in the middle. The CDR3 here is CASSVAPSRGMNTEAFF. The CDR3 bases are TGTGCCAGCAGCGTAGCCCCCAGTAGGGGGATGAACACTGAAGCTTTCTTT.

This clone was counted once. The gene calls are TRBV7-9 and TRBJ2-3; 12 bases are a match to TRBD2. This CDR3 is built from 16 residues. Germline values: CDR1 SEHNR, CDR2 FQNEAQ (reference sequence). Germline trimming cut 5 bases from V and 2 bases from J; bases unmatched to any gene: 5. CDR3 bases: TGTGCCAGCAGCCCCCGGACTAGCGGGGACACAGATACGCAGTATTTT. Its protein product is CASSPRTSGDTDTQYF.

This chain uses TRBV6-1 with TRBJ1-4, with D maybe TRBD1 (5 bases). CDR3 length: 16 residues. Trimming removed 2 bases from V and 8 bases from J, with 18 bases in between. Germline V gene lookup returns CDR1 MNHNS and CDR2 SASEGT. The CDR3 sequence: CASSESGSSLGEKLFF. The DNA of the CDR3 is TGTGCCAGCAGTGAATCAGGGTCCTCCTTGGGGGAAAAACTGTTTTTT.

This chain joins TRBV5-3 and TRBJ2-3; 10 bases fit TRBD2. TRBV5-3 is noted as an ORF with a role that remains uncertain. The CDR3 loop spans 19 amino acids. After removal of 0 bases from V and 6 bases from J, the junction contained 16 bases not matched to a gene. Written as DNA, the CDR3 is TGTGCCAGAAGCTTGGAGCGGGGGGGCCTCGTCGCGGGGAATGATACGCAGTATTTT. It translates to CARSLERGGLVAGNDTQYF.